The next 19 T cell receptor beta chains were all read from a single sample in a study of blood T cells in healthy people across ages. A second about 6 to 12 cycle PCR used barcoded and J-beta primers. Each CDR3 protein is one row after TCRdb ran MiXCR on the 5' RACE reads. The sample lists some 900,000 distinct CDR3 sequences, roughly 26% occurring once. The sample comprised blood. The receptors here all came from a woman older than 75 in good health.

This clonotype was observed at least ten times. V and J are TRBV7-2 and TRBJ2-1; D gene ambiguous. V shed 5 bases and J shed 0 bases, with 5 bases lying between them. Germline values: CDR1 SGHTA, CDR2 FQGNSA. CDR3 length: 13 residues. Written as DNA, the CDR3 is TGTGCCAGCAGCACGAGCTCCTACAATGAGCAGTTCTTC. The encoded protein is CASSTSSYNEQFF.

Worth noting for this clonotype: A much larger clonotype is one base distant, so this may be a read error. The rearrangement links TRBV20-1 to TRBJ1-4; a possible D gene is TRBD1 (5 bases). The length of the CDR3 is 14 residues. Germline CDR1 DFQATT, CDR2 SNEGSKA (reference sequence). CDR3 sequence reads: CSASREEPGEELFF. CDR3 nucleotide sequence: TGCAGTGCTAGCAGGGAAGAGCCTGGTGAAGAACTGTTTTTT.

This clonotype has more than one count but fewer than ten. The J gene is TRBJ2-7, the V gene TRBV5-5; no clear D gene. V lost 4 bases to trimming and J lost 4 bases, with 18 bases between them. This CDR3 has 15 amino acids. Germline CDR1 and CDR2: SGHKS and YYEKEE (reference sequence). The CDR3 nucleotides are TGTGCCAGCAGCCAAGGAGCGACTTCCCCTTACGAGCAGTACTTC. As protein: CASSQGATSPYEQYF.

The rearrangement uses TRBV4-3 and TRBJ2-3; D not resolved. Deletions cut 3 bases from V and 4 bases from J, with 11 bases between. CDR1 is LGHNA, CDR2 YSLEER, per germline. The CDR3 covers 14 residues. The CDR3 loop is CASSQSPGADTQYF. Written as DNA, the CDR3 is TGCGCCAGCAGCCAGTCTCCTGGGGCAGATACGCAGTATTTT.

On this clonotype itself: Being one base from a much bigger clone, this may be a read error. The rearrangement links TRBV27 to TRBJ2-7; D possibly corresponds to TRBD2 (6 bases). This CDR3 has 14 amino acids. The germline CDR1 and CDR2 sequences are MNHEY and SMNVEV (reference sequence). Trimming stripped 6 bases from V and 6 bases from J, with 18 bases between. The CDR3 bases are TGTGCCAGCAGGGGATTTGGGGGGAGCTGCGAGCAGTACTTC. It codes for CASRGFGGSCEQYF.

The chain recombines TRBV28 with TRBJ2-7; TRBD2 matches 8 bases. V lost 5 bases to trimming and J lost 4 bases; unmatched junction nucleotides: 10. This CDR3 is built from 15 residues. Looked up from germline, CDR1 is MDHEN and CDR2 is SYDVKM. CDR3 DNA: TGTGCCAGCAGTATACGGGGGGGACCCCTGTACGAGCAGTACTTC. Protein sequence: CASSIRGGPLYEQYF.

The table lists this clonotype with a few counts. This may be a read error: a much more frequent sequence differs by one nucleotide. The gene calls are TRBV6-5 and TRBJ2-1, with 11 bases matching TRBD2. TRBJ2-7 matches the DNA end more closely, so the J call is doubtful. This CDR3 has 21 residues. The germline V gene encodes CDR1 MNHEY and CDR2 SVGAGI. This CDR3 reads CASSYSRRLAGYSMSYNEQYF. The CDR3 DNA is TGTGCCAGCAGTTACTCGAGGCGACTAGCGGGGTACTCTATGTCCTACAATGAGCAGTACTTC.

This clonotype was recorded at least ten times. The chain has TRBV11-2 and TRBJ2-5; TRBD1 matches at 8 bases. Germline-derived CDR1 and CDR2 are SGHAT and FQNNGV. V trimming: 0 bases; J trimming: 5 bases; junction bases outside the gene matches: 5. The CDR3 totals 15 residues. CDR3 bases: TGTGCCAGCAGCTTAGAACCCCGACAGGGGGAGACCCAGTACTTC. This sequence encodes CASSLEPRQGETQYF.

Concerning this clonotype: Germline is not matched at one junction end, which may reflect a read error. The chain recombines TRBV28 with TRBJ1-5; the D is unclear. The germline V gene has CDR1 MDHEN and CDR2 SYDVKM. CDR3 size: 12 residues. The CDR3 region is CASKDSNRPQHF. The CDR3 DNA is TGTGCCAGCAAGGATAGCAATCGGCCCCAGCATTTT. Using reference TRBV28 and TRBJ1-5 for the parts outside the CDR3, the full variable domain is DVKVTQSSRYLVKRTGEKVFLECVQDMDHENMFWYRQDPGLGLRLIYFSYDVKMKEKGDIPEGYSVSREKKERFSLILESASTNQTSMYLCASKDSNRPQHFGDGTRLSIL.

This clonotype was picked up many times. V is TRBV30 and J is TRBJ1-1; possibly TRBD1 for D (6 bases). CDR1 and CDR2 (germline): GTSNPN, SVGIG (reference sequence). The CDR3 consists of 15 residues. V was cut by 4 bases and J by 1 base, with 16 bases left in between. CDR3 protein: CAWIPSTGRNTEAFF. The CDR3, as DNA: TGTGCCTGGATCCCTTCGACAGGAAGGAACACTGAAGCTTTCTTT. The whole variable domain, remainder taken from reference TRBV30 and TRBJ1-1, is SQTIHQWPATLVQPVGSPLSLECTVEGTSNPNLYWYRQAAGRGLQLLFYSVGIGQISSEVPQNLSASRPQDRQFILSSKKLLLSDSGFYLCAWIPSTGRNTEAFFGQGTRLTVV.

Comment on this clonotype: A junction end diverges from the germline sequence, so it may reflect a read error. The rearrangement joins TRBV14 to TRBJ2-5, with TRBD2 matching 8 bases. The CDR3 extends over 17 amino acids. CDR1 is SGHDN, CDR2 FVKESK, per germline. The CDR3 protein is CAGSQRLYGGGSETQYF. The CDR3 DNA reads as TGTGCCGGCAGCCAGAGGCTCTACGGGGGGGGCTCAGAGACCCAGTACTTC.

This clonotype was found a few times. J is TRBJ2-4 and V is TRBV4-3, with a possible D match to TRBD1 (6 bases). The CDR3 loop spans 19 amino acids. Trimming took off 0 bases at V and 9 bases at J, with 27 bases between the two ends. The germline CDR1 and CDR2 sequences are LGHNA and YSLEER. The CDR3 here is CASSQDPPFETGGVVIQYF. As DNA, the CDR3 is TGCGCCAGCAGCCAAGATCCCCCGTTCGAGACAGGTGGGGTCGTCATTCAGTACTTC.

This clonotype showed up just a few times. This chain connects TRBV27 to TRBJ2-7, with D possibly matching TRBD2 (5 bases). Germline V gene sequence: CDR1 MNHEY, CDR2 SMNVEV (reference sequence). This CDR3 contains 14 residues. V lost 5 bases, J lost 4 bases, and 15 bases lay in between. CDR3 in DNA: TGTGCCAGCAGTCCCCGGGATACTAGATACGAGCAGTACTTC. Its translation: CASSPRDTRYEQYF.

The table lists this clonotype with many counts. The chain combines TRBV5-1 with TRBJ1-1, with D perhaps TRBD1 (6 bases). Germline assignment: CDR1 SGHRS and CDR2 YFSETQ. With 5 bases removed from V and 4 bases from J, the gap between germline ends came to 18 bases. This CDR3 contains 15 residues. CDR3 amino acids: CASSQGKGGFTEAFF. CDR3 nucleotides: TGCGCCAGCAGTCAAGGGAAAGGGGGATTCACTGAAGCTTTCTTT.

This clonotype occurred many times. The rearrangement joins TRBV10-3 to TRBJ2-3; D unclear. Trimming removed 5 bases from V and 6 bases from J, with 6 bases in between. Germline values: CDR1 ENHRY, CDR2 SYGVKD. The CDR3 has 11 amino acids. The chain's CDR3 is CAISSGDTQYF. The CDR3 bases are TGTGCCATCAGTTCCGGGGATACGCAGTATTTT.

On this clonotype: This may be a read error: a much more frequent sequence differs by one nucleotide. The gene calls are TRBV7-2 and TRBJ2-7, with D possibly matching TRBD2 (5 bases). The germline CDR1 and CDR2 sequences are SGHTA and FQGNSA. The CDR3 loop spans 13 amino acids. CDR3 nucleotides: TGTGCCAGCAGCTTAGTCTTCGGGGATGAGCCGTACTTC. It translates to CASSLVFGDEPYF.

This clonotype came up many times. This chain connects TRBV4-3 to TRBJ2-1; a possible D gene is TRBD1 (7 bases). The germline V and J ends were trimmed by 6 bases and 3 bases, with 21 bases remaining between them. There are 17 residues in the CDR3. CDR1 is LGHNA, CDR2 YSLEER, per germline. The CDR3 coding sequence is TGCGCCAGCAGGAGGGGAGGAGGGGGACAGAGCTACAATGAGCAGTTCTTC. This translates into CASRRGGGGQSYNEQFF.

This clonotype showed up many times. The V call is TRBV2, the J call TRBJ2-3, with TRBD2 matching 7 bases. Germline trimming cut 1 base from V and 11 bases from J; bases unmatched to any gene: 3. This CDR3 contains 12 residues. Germline loops: CDR1 SNHLY, CDR2 FYNNEI. In DNA form, the CDR3 reads TGTGCCAGCAGTGAAGAGCGGGGCAAGCAGTATTTT. Protein product: CASSEERGKQYF.

This clonotype was seen ten or more times. The V and J genes are TRBV15 and TRBJ2-1; 8 bases line up with TRBD2. This CDR3 comprises 15 residues. Unmatched junction bases numbered 4, after V lost 0 bases and J lost 6 bases. The germline V gene has CDR1 LNHNV and CDR2 YYDKDF (reference sequence). The CDR3 region is CATSRDGLAGNEQFF. The CDR3 nucleotides are TGTGCCACCAGCAGAGACGGACTAGCTGGCAATGAGCAGTTCTTC.